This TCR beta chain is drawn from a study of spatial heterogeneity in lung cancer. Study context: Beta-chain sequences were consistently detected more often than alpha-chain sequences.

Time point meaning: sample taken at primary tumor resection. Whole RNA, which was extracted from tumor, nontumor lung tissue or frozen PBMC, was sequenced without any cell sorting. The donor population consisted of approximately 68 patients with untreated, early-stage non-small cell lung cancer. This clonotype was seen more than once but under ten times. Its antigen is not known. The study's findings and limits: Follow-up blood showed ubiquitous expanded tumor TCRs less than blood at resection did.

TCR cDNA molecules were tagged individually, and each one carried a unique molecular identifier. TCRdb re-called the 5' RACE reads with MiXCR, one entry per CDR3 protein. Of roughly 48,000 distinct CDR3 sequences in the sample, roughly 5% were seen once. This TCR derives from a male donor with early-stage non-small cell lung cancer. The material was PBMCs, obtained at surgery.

The DNA for the CDR3 is TGTGCCAGCAGCTTAGGAGGGCAGACTCCGAGAGGCTACACCTTC. This encodes CASSLGGQTPRGYTF. This chain connects TRBV7-8 to TRBJ1-2; D gene ambiguous. Germline values: CDR1 SGHVS, CDR2 FQNEAQ. V was shortened by 1 base and J by 8 bases, with 17 bases between the two germline ends. CDR3 length: 15 amino acids.